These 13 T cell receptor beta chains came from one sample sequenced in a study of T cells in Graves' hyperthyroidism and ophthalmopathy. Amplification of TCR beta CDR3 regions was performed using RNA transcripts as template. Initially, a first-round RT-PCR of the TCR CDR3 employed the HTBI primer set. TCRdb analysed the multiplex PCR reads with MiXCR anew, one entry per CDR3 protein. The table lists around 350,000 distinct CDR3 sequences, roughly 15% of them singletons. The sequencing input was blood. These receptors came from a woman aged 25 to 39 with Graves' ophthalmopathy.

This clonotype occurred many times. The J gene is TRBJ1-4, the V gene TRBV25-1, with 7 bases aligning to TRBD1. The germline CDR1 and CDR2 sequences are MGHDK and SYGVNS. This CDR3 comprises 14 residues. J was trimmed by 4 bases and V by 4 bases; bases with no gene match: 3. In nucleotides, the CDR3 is TGTGCCAGCAGTGTGAGACAGGGTAATGAAAAACTGTTTTTT. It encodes CASSVRQGNEKLFF.

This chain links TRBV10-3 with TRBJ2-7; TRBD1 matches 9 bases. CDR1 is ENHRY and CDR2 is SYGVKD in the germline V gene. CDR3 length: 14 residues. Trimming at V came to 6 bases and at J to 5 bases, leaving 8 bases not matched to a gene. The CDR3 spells CAIRPGQGLHEQYF. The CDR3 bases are TGTGCCATCAGACCGGGACAGGGTCTCCACGAGCAGTACTTC.

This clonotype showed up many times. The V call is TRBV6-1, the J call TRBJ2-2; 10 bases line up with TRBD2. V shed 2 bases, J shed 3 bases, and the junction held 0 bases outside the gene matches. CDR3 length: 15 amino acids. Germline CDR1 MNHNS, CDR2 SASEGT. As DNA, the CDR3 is TGTGCCAGCAGTGAACTAGCGGGGGACACCGGGGAGCTGTTTTTT. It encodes CASSELAGDTGELFF.

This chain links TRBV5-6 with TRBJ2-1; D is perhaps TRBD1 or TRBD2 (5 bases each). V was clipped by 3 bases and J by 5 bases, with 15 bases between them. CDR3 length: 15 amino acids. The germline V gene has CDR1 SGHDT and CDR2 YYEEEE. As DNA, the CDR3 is TGTGCCAGCAGCTATATAGGTGGGGACGACAATGAGCAGTTCTTC. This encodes CASSYIGGDDNEQFF.

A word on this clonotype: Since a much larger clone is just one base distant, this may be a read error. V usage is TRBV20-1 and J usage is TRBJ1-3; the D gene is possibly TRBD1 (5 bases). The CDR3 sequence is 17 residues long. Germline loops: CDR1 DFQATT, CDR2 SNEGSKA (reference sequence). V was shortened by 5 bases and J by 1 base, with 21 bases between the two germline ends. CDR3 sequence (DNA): TGCAGTGCTGGGTTGGGGCAAATACACCAATCTGGAAACACCATATATTTT. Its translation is CSAGLGQIHQSGNTIYF.

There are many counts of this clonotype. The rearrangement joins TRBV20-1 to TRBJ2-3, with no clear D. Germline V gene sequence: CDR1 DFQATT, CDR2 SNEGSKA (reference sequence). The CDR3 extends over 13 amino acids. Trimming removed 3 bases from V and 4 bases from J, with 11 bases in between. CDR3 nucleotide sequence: TGCAGTGCTAGTATAAGGGTGGCAGATACGCAGTATTTT. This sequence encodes CSASIRVADTQYF.

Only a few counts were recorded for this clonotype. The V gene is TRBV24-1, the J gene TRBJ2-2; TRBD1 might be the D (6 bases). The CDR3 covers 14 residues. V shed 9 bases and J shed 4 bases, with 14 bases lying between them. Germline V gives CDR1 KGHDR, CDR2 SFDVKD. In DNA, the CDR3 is TGTGCCACCGGGACAACGAAAGTCACCGGGGAGCTGTTTTTT. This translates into CATGTTKVTGELFF.

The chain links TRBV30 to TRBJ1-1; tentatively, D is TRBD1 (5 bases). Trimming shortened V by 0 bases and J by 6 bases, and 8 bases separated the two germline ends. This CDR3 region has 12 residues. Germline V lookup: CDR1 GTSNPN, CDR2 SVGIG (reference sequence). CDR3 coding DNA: TGTGCCTGGAGTGTTATGGGGGCTGAAGCTTTCTTT. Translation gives CAWSVMGAEAFF.

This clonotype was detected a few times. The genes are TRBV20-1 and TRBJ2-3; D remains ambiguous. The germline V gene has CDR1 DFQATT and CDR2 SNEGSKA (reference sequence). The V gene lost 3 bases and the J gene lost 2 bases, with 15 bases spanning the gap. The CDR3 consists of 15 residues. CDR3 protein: CSASLVIGSTDTQYF. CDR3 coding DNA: TGCAGTGCTAGTCTGGTTATCGGTTCCACAGATACGCAGTATTTT.

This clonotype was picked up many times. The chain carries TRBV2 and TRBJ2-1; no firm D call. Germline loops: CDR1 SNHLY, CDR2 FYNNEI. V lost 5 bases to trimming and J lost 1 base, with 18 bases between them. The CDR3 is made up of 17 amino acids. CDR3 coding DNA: TGTGCCAGCAGTACCGGATGGGCTGCGAAATCCTACAATGAGCAGTTCTTC. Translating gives CASSTGWAAKSYNEQFF.

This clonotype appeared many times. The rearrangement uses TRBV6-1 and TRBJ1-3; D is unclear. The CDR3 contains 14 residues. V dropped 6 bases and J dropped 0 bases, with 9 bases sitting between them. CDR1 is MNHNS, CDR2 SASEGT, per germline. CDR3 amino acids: CASSPLFSGNTIYF. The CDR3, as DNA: TGTGCCAGCAGCCCATTATTCTCTGGAAACACCATATATTTT.

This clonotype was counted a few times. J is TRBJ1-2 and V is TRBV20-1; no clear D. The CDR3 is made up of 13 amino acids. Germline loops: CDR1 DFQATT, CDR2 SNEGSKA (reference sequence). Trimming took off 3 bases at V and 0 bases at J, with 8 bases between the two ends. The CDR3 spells CSASRGTNYGYTF. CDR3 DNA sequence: TGCAGTGCTAGCCGGGGTACTAACTATGGCTACACCTTC.

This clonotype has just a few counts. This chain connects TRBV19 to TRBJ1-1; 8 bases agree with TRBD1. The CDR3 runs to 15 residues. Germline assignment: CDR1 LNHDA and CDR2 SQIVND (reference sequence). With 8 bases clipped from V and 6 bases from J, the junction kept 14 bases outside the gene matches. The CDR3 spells CASGLLGQGAAEAFF. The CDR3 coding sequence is TGTGCCAGTGGACTTCTGGGTCAGGGGGCCGCTGAAGCTTTCTTT.